The source of this TCR beta chain is a study of B cell selection in AIRE deficiency. Study-level results: Patient Tconv cells held about 31% of Treg sequences shared by healthy donors. Only TCRbeta was sequenced; around two fifths of shared healthy Treg sequences appeared in Tconv. Of around 3,700 shared Treg TCRbeta sequences, 25% to 40% were healthy-donor-only and just under 9.5% patient-only.

The germline V and J ends were trimmed by 3 bases and 4 bases, with 12 bases remaining between them. The CDR3 runs to 14 residues. Germline lookup yields CDR1 ENHRY and CDR2 SYGVKD. As to this clone: Its antigen is unidentified.

In the authors' methods: Treg pools: roughly 6.2x10^4 distinct patient, 92,000 or so donor TCRbeta sequences. Data came from immunoSEQ multiplex PCR; TCRdb stores just in-frame clones and leaves some out. D and trimming were read from the DNA, whereas the V and J calls and clone size are those reported in that table. The sample contains some 5,000 clones, around 87% of which appear only once. Regulatory T cells were sorted as CD4+CD25hiCD127low/negative. Sequencing used Tregs sorted from PBMCs. This chain uses TRBV10-3 with TRBJ1-1; D gene ambiguous. This TCR came from a human donor with AIRE deficiency. CDR3 in amino acids: CAISEKGRGTEAFF. The DNA for the CDR3 is TGTGCCATCAGTGAAAAGGGTCGTGGCACTGAAGCTTTCTTT.